This TCR beta chain originates from a study of metastatic and nonmetastatic thyroid tumors. At the level of the study: Repertoires were compared across blood and tumor or nodule tissue from malignant and benign thyroid patients.

This clone has a count of ten or more. Its antigen remains unknown. Germline V CDR1 and CDR2: GTSNPN, SVGIG (reference sequence). V lost 5 bases and J 6 bases, leaving 20 bases between the germline ends. The CDR3 totals 15 residues. Study findings and constraints: In blood and tumor, TCR beta diversity was reportedly significantly higher in malignant thyroid tumors than in benign nodules.

All patients reached thyroid surgery having received no treatment beforehand. TCRdb re-analyzed the PCR reads through MiXCR. Among about 69,000 clones listed, over 12% were seen once. The chain uses TRBV30 and TRBJ2-1, with a tentative D call TRBD1 (8 bases). The receptor's source is a male donor with papillary thyroid cancer or a benign thyroid nodule (not recorded which). Some clones in this sample may be carry-over from other donors' samples. The sequenced material came from blood. The CDR3 DNA sequence: TGTGCCTGGGGGACTAACCGGGACAGGCGCAATGAGCAGTTCTTC. Translated, it gives CAWGTNRDRRNEQFF.